The sequence of this TCR beta chain was determined in a study of T-cell reconstitution after alpha-beta-depleted transplantation in children (dated by TCRdb to the mid-2010s). About the study as a whole: Using TCR repertoire profiling, the study followed T-cell immune reconstitution in a quantitative way in children after TCRalphabeta/CD19-depleted allogeneic hematopoietic cell transplantation. Overall study results and their limits: In some patients, high TCRbeta diversity at day 60 was attributed to recipient T cells and intrathymic progenitors that had survived conditioning. Over subsequent months, a decline in hyperexpanded clone frequencies was noted, and after one year, T-cell counts and TCRbeta diversity were mostly ascribed to newly produced T cells. About two months after transplant, the apparently early recovery of alphabetaT-cell counts reportedly depended on just several hundred clones that had expanded rapidly and came from non-depleted graft cells.

The library relied on PCR. The sequencing machine was an Illumina HiSeq 2500. To normalize quantification of the TCRbeta repertoire, the TCR libraries were built with molecular barcoding that relied on unique molecular identifiers. TCRdb reprocessing: public reads trimmed at Q25 with fastp, clones called with MiXCR, in-frame beta chains kept. Rows with a matching CDR3 protein are joined into one entry that keeps the most common DNA and genes. The sample table records 250,000 to 350,000 distinct CDR3 sequences; over 20% of these occur just once. 11% of the sample is taken by the ten largest. This clonotype was found a few times. Its antigen has not been determined. There are no base qualities to consult, and no much larger clone falls within one base. The CDR3 contains 22 residues, cysteine and phenylalanine counted. The retained sequence is limited to the CDR3, 66 bases, with the frame set at the first base. According to the germline V gene, CDR1 reads SGHVS and CDR2 reads FNYEAQ. From V the trimming removes 1 base and from J it removes 2 bases, while the gene matches leave 21 bases of the junction unaccounted for.

The sample's treatment or condition label, in plain terms: allogeneic hematopoietic cell transplantation with graft depleted of TCRalphabeta T cells and CD19 B cells. The transplant recipients were children given TCRalphabeta/CD19-depleted allogeneic hematopoietic cell grafts. This sample comprised PBMCs, mostly from graft donor cells, obtained 180 days after TCRalphabeta/CD19-depleted stem cell transplant. The sequence joins TRBV7-6 to TRBJ2-4; 9 junctional bases match TRBD2. This TCR was sampled from a male patient younger than 18 who had a stem cell transplant for acute lymphoblastic leukemia, so the T cells may come from the graft donor. The CDR3 protein sequence reads: CASSLEPPGLASRAQSKNIQYF. The DNA is TGTGCCAGCAGCTTAGAACCCCCGGGACTAGCCTCGCGAGCTCAATCCAAAAACATTCAGTACTTC.